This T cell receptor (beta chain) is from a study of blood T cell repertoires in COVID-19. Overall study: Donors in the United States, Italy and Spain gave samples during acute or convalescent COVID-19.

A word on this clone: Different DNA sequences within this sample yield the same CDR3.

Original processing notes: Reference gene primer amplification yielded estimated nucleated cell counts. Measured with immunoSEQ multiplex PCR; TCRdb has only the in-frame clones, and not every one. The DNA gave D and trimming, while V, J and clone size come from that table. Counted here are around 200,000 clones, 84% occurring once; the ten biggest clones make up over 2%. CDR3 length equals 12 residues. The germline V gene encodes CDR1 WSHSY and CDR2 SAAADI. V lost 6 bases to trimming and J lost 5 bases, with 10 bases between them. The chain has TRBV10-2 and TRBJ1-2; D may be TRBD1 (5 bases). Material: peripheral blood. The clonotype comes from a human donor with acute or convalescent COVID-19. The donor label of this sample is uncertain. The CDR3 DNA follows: TGCGCCAGCAGAACTGACAGTTATGGCTACACCTTC. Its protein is CASRTDSYGYTF.